Included here is one T cell receptor beta chain sequence, with context. Its cognate antigen is unknown. Unrecorded immune exposures were likely, despite nominal health at sampling. Deletions cut 2 bases from V and 3 bases from J, with 14 bases between. This CDR3 region has 16 residues. Looked up from germline, CDR1 is SGHAT and CDR2 is FQNNGV. PCR amplification relied on 60 Vbeta primers (plus 13 Jbeta primers). Only in-frame clones appear in the TCRdb table, and some are missing; sequencing was by immunoSEQ multiplex PCR. There are under 250,000 clones in the sample; about 82% occur only once, and 2% to 2.5% lies in the top ten. The entry originates in a study of cytomegalovirus exposure and HLA in healthy donors. Whole-study results and caveats: While the bulk of TCR sequences proved rare, some public TCRs turned up in many donors.

The genes are TRBV11-2 and TRBJ1-3; maybe TRBD1 (5 bases). Sequencing was performed on PBMCs. The origin of this receptor is a woman aged 50 to 65 in good health and CMV-seronegative. The chain's CDR3 is CASSLTGARRGNTIYF. In nucleotides, the CDR3 is TGTGCCAGCAGCTTAACTGGGGCACGGCGTGGAAACACCATATATTTT.